The T cell receptor (beta chain) described here comes from a study of Graves' ophthalmopathy and Graves' hyperthyroidism. The study, taken as a whole, reports: Detected in blood as well were most expanded thyroid clonotypes with frequency above 0.001.

Orbital computed tomography and thyroid ultrasound, along with TRAb, serum thyroxine and clinical symptoms, underpinned diagnosis. Details on this clonotype: Its antigen is unknown.

The CDR3 totals 13 residues. Looked up from germline, CDR1 is SGHRS and CDR2 is YFSETQ. Trimming took 6 bases from V and 7 from J, leaving 11 bases between them. The authors amplified TCR beta CDR3 regions from RNA transcripts. The workflow started with a first-round RT-PCR run with HTBI primers and then moved on to a second-round multiplex PCR. One entry per CDR3 protein, called by TCRdb with MiXCR from the multiplex PCR reads. The sample lists around 1,200,000 distinct CDR3 sequences; about 38% were seen once. The chain is built from TRBV5-1 and TRBJ1-6, with D possibly TRBD1 on 6 matching bases. The clonotype comes from an adult man with Graves' hyperthyroidism. Sequencing used peripheral blood or thyroid tissue (not recorded which). The DNA of the CDR3 is TGCGCCAGCAAGGGGGATGTAAATTCACCCCTCCACTTT. Its protein product is CASKGDVNSPLHF.